This T cell receptor beta chain was captured in a study of shared clonotypes between healthy human individuals. Study at large: Each donor's CD4 naive and CD4 memory cells filled three plates apiece, CD8 naive two, and CD8 memory one.

Original methodology: Owing to the provision of junction-only sequences devoid of quality scores by immunoSEQ, filtering differed. The repertoire was sequenced with immunoSEQ multiplex PCR; TCRdb's copy has only in-frame clones and lacks some. V and J calls and clone size come straight from that table; D and trimming were deduced from the DNA. This table holds some 2,000,000 clones, roughly 94% found once. The TCR sequence derives from a man younger than 35 in good health. The sample was naive CD4+ T cells sorted from blood. The sample's subset: CD45RA+ positively selected.

In nucleotides, the CDR3 is TGTGCCAGCAGTGGGGGAACTGGAAACACCATATATTTT. The encoded protein is CASSGGTGNTIYF. This chain links TRBV25-1 with TRBJ1-3; no clear D gene. The V gene lost 4 bases and the J gene lost 2 bases, with 6 bases spanning the gap. Germline CDR1 and CDR2: MGHDK and SYGVNS. The CDR3 length is 13 residues.